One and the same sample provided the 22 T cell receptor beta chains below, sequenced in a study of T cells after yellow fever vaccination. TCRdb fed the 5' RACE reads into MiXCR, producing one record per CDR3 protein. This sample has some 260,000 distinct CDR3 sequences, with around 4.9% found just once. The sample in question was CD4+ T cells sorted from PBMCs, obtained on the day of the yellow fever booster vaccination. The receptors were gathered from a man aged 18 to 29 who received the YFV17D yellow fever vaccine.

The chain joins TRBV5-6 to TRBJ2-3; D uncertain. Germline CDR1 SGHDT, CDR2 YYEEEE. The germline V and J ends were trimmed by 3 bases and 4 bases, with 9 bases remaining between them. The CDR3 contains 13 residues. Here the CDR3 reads CASSSYMADTQYF. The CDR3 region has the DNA TGTGCCAGCAGCTCTTACATGGCAGATACGCAGTATTTT.

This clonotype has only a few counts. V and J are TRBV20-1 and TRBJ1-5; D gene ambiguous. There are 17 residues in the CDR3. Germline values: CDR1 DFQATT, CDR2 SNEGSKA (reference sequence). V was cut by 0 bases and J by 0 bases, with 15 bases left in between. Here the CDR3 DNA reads TGCAGTGCTAGAGATCCAAAGAAACAATATAGCAATCAGCCCCAGCATTTT. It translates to CSARDPKKQYSNQPQHF.

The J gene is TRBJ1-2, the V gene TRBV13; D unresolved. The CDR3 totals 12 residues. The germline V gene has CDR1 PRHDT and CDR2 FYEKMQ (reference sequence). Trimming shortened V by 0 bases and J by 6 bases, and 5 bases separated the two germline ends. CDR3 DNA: TGTGCCAGCAGCTTAGGGTATCATGGCTACACCTTC. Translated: CASSLGYHGYTF.

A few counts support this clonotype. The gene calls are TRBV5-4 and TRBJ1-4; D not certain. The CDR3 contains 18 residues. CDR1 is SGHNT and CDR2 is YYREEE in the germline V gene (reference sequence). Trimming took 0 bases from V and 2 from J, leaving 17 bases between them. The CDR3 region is CASSLGPIMRATNEKLFF. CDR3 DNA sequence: TGTGCCAGCAGCTTGGGCCCGATCATGCGGGCTACTAATGAAAAACTGTTTTTT.

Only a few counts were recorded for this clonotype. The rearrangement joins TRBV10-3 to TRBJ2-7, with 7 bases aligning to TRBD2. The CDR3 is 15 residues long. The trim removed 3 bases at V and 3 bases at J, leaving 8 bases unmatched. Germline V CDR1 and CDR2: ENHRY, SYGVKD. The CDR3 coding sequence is TGTGCCATCAGTGACGGCGGGGGACCGTACTACGAGCAGTACGTC. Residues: CAISDGGGPYYEQYV.

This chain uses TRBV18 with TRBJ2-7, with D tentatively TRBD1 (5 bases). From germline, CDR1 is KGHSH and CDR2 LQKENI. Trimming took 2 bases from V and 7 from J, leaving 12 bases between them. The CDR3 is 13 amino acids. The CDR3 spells CASSPDWGREQYV. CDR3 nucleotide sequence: TGTGCCAGCTCACCAGATTGGGGCAGGGAGCAGTACGTC.

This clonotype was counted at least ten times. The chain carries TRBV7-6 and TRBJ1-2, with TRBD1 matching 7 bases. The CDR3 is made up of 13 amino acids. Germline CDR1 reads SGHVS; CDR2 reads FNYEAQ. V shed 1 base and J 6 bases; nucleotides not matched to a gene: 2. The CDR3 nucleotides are TGTGCCAGCAGCTTAGGACAGGGTAATGGCTACACCTTC. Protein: CASSLGQGNGYTF.

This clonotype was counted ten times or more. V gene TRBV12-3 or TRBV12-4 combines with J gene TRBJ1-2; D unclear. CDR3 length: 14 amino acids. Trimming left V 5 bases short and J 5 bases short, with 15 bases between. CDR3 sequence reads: CASSPQGPPYGYTF. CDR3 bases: TGTGCCAGCAGTCCGCAAGGGCCCCCTTATGGCTACACCTTC.

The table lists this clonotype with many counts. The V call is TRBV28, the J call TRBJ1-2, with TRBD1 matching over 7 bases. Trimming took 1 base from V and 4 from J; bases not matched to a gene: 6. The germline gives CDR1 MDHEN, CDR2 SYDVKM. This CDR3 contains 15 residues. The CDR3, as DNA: TGTGCCAGCAGTTTATTAGACAGGGTCGGCTATGGCTACACCTTC. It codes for CASSLLDRVGYGYTF.

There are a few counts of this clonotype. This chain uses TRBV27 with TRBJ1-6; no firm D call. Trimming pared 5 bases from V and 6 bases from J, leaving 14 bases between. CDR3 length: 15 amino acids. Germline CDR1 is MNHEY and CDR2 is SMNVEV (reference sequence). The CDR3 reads CASSRWAEPNSPLHF. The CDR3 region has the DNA TGTGCCAGCAGTCGGTGGGCAGAGCCTAATTCACCCCTCCACTTT.

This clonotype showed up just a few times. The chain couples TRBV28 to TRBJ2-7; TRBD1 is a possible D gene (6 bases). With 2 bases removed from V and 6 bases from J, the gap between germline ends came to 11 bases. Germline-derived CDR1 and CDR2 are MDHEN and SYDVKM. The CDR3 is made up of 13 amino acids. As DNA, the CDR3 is TGTGCCAGCAGTTTAACAGGGAGTAGCGAGCAGTACGTC. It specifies CASSLTGSSEQYV.

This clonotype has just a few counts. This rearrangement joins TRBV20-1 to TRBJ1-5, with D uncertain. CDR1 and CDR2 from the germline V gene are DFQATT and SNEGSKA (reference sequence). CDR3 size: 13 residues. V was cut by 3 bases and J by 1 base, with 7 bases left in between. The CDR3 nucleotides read TGCAGTGCTAGTCGTGAAAGCAATCAGCCCCAGCATTTT. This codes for CSASRESNQPQHF.

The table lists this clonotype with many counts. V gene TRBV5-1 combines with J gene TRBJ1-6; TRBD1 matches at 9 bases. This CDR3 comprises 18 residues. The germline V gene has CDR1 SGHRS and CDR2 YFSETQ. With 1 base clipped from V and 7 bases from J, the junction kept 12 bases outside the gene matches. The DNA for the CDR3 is TGCGCCAGCAGCTTGCTGTCCCGGGACAGGGTTGAAAATTCACCCCTCCACTTT. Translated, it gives CASSLLSRDRVENSPLHF.

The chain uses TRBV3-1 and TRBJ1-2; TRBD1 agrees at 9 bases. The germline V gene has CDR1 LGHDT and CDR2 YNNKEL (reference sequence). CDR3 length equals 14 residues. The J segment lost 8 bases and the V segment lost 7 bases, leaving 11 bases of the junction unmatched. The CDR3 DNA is TGTGCCAGCACCCCTACAGGGGGCGAAACGGGCTACACCTTC. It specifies CASTPTGGETGYTF.

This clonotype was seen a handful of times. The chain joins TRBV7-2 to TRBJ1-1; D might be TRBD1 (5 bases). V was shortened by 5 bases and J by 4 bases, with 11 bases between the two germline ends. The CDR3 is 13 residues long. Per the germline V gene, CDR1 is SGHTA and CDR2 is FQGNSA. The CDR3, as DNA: TGTGCCAGCAGCCGGTTGGGGCCCACTGAAGCTTTCTTT. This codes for CASSRLGPTEAFF.

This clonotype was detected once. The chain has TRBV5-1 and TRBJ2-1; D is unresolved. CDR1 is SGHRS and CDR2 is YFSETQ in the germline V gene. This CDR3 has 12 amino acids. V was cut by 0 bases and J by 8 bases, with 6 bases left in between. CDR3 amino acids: CASSLEFHEQFF. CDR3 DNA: TGCGCCAGCAGCTTGGAGTTCCATGAGCAGTTCTTC.

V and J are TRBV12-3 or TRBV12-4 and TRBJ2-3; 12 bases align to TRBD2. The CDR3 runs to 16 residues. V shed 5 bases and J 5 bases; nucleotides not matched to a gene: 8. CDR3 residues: CASSVPSGGARDTQYF. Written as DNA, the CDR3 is TGTGCCAGCAGTGTCCCTAGCGGGGGGGCCAGAGATACGCAGTATTTT.

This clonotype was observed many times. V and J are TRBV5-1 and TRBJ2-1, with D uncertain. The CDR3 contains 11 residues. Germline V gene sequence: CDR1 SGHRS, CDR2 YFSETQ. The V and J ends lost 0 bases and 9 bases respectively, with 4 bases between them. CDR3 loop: CASSLGVEQFF. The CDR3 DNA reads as TGCGCCAGCAGCTTGGGAGTTGAGCAGTTCTTC.

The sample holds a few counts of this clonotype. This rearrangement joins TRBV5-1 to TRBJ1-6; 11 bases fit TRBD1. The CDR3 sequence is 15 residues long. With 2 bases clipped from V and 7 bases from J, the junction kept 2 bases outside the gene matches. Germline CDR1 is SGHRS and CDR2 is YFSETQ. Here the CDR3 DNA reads TGCGCCAGCAGCTTCCGGGACAGGGGGAATTCACCCCTCCACTTT. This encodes CASSFRDRGNSPLHF. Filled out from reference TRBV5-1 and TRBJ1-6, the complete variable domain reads KAGVTQTPRYLIKTRGQQVTLSCSPISGHRSVSWYQQTPGQGLQFLFEYFSETQRNKGNFPGRFSGRQFSNSRSEMNVSTLELGDSALYLCASSFRDRGNSPLHFGNGTRLTVT.

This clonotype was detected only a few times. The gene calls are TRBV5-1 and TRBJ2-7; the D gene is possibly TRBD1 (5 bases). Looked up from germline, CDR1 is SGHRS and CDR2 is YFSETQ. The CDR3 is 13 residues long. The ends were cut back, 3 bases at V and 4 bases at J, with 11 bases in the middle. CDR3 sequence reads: CASSSEQEYEQYV. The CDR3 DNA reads TGCGCCAGCAGCTCCGAACAGGAGTACGAGCAGTACGTC.

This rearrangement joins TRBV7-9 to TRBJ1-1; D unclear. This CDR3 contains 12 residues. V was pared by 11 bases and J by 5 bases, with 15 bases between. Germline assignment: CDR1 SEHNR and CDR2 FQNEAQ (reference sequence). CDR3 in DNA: TGTGCCTGTCGACGTGGGATAACTGAAGCTTTCTTT. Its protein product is CACRRGITEAFF.

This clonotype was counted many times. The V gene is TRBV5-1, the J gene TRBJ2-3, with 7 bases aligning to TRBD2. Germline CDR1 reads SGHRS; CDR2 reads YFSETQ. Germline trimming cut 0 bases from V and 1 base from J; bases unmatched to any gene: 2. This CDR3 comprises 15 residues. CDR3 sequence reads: CASSLEGRGTDTQYF. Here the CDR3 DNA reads TGCGCCAGCAGCTTGGAGGGGAGGGGCACAGATACGCAGTATTTT.